Below are 30 T cell receptor beta chains sequenced from a single sample in a study of blood T cell repertoires in COVID-19. The table came from immunoSEQ multiplex PCR; TCRdb's copy has only in-frame clones and leaves some out. The data show 150,000 to 160,000 clones, 80% to 90% seen once. Sequencing was carried out using peripheral blood. These receptors all stem from a woman in her forties with acute or convalescent COVID-19.

V gene TRBV18 combines with J gene TRBJ2-5; 11 bases fit TRBD2. CDR3 length: 14 amino acids. After removal of 4 bases from V and 4 bases from J, the junction contained 2 bases not matched to a gene. Germline loops: CDR1 KGHSH, CDR2 LQKENI. CDR3 in amino acids: CASSLGLAGETQYF. In DNA form, the CDR3 reads TGTGCCAGCTCACTCGGACTAGCGGGAGAGACCCAGTACTTC.

The gene calls are TRBV7-3 and TRBJ1-5; unclear D gene. Trimming removed 5 bases at V and 5 bases at J, with 16 bases between. Germline V gene data show CDR1 as SGHTA and CDR2 as FQGTGA. CDR3 size: 15 residues. CDR3 bases: TGTGCCAGCAGCCCGGTGGGCGATTTCCATCAGCCCCAGCATTTT. It yields the protein CASSPVGDFHQPQHF. Looking up the rest from reference TRBV7-3 and TRBJ1-5 gives the full variable domain: GAGVSQTPSNKVTEKGKYVELRCDPISGHTALYWYRQSLGQGPEFLIYFQGTGAADDSGLPNDRFFAVRPEGSVSTLKIQRTERGDSAVYLCASSPVGDFHQPQHFGDGTRLSIL.

This chain joins TRBV27 and TRBJ1-2, with TRBD1 identical over 7 bases. This CDR3 comprises 15 residues. V trimming: 5 bases; J trimming: 2 bases; junction bases outside the gene matches: 8. Germline-derived CDR1 and CDR2 are MNHEY and SMNVEV (reference sequence). DNA for the CDR3: TGTGCCAGCAGTCTTACCGGGACAGAAAACTATGGCTACACCTTC. The encoded protein is CASSLTGTENYGYTF.

The V gene is TRBV5-4, the J gene TRBJ1-6; D is unresolved. Germline V lookup: CDR1 SGHNT, CDR2 YYREEE (reference sequence). This CDR3 has 14 amino acids. Trimming pared 5 bases from V and 10 bases from J, leaving 16 bases between. The CDR3 region has the DNA TGTGCCAGCAGTTATCGGGATTCGGGCTCACCCCTCCACTTT. As protein: CASSYRDSGSPLHF.

This clone ranks as medium-sized (0.01 to 0.1%). V and J are TRBV3-1 (or the pseudogene TRBV3-2) and TRBJ2-7; maybe TRBD2 (5 bases). This CDR3 spans 14 amino acids. The germline gives CDR1 LGHDT, CDR2 YNNKEL (reference sequence). Between the trimmed V and J ends, which lost 8 bases and 3 bases, there was a span of 17 bases. The CDR3 DNA reads as TGTGCCAGCGGTCGGGATGGCCAGGACTACGAGCAGTACTTC. Translated: CASGRDGQDYEQYF.

The chain uses TRBV10-1 and TRBJ2-4, with 8 bases that match TRBD1. Germline trimming cut 6 bases from V and 11 bases from J; bases unmatched to any gene: 15. There are 15 residues in the CDR3. CDR1 is WNHNN and CDR2 is SYGVQD in the germline V gene (reference sequence). CDR3 DNA sequence: TGCGCCAGCAGGCGTGTGTTGCAGGGGGCGAGGCTTCAGTACTTC. Translated, it gives CASRRVLQGARLQYF.

The chain has TRBV5-1 and TRBJ2-1; perhaps TRBD1 as D (5 bases). The CDR3 sequence is 17 residues long. Trimming cost V 0 bases and J 1 base, with 14 bases left between them. CDR1 is SGHRS and CDR2 is YFSETQ in the germline V gene. The CDR3 loop is CASSLVEGAVSYNEQFF. CDR3 nucleotides: TGCGCCAGCAGCTTGGTAGAAGGGGCCGTATCCTACAATGAGCAGTTCTTC.

This CDR3 reads CASSHRDFTYEQYF. In nucleotides, the CDR3 is TGTGCCAGCAGTCACCGGGACTTTACCTACGAGCAGTACTTC. The chain uses TRBV14 and TRBJ2-7; a possible D gene is TRBD2 (6 bases). This CDR3 comprises 14 residues. Per germline, CDR1 SGHDN and CDR2 FVKESK. V lost 6 bases and J 2 bases, leaving 14 bases between the germline ends. The whole variable domain, remainder taken from reference TRBV14 and TRBJ2-7, is EAGVTQFPSHSVIEKGQTVTLRCDPISGHDNLYWYRRVMGKEIKFLLHFVKESKQDESGMPNNRFLAERTGGTYSTLKVQPAELEDSGVYFCASSHRDFTYEQYFGPGTRLTVT.

V gene TRBV27 combines with J gene TRBJ1-6; TRBD1 agrees at 7 bases. This CDR3 has 15 residues. Trimming removed 5 bases from V and 7 bases from J; junction bases left unmatched: 8. CDR1 and CDR2 (germline): MNHEY, SMNVEV (reference sequence). CDR3 nucleotide sequence: TGTGCCAGCAGTGATAGGGGGCTTCGGAATTCACCCCTCCACTTT. As protein: CASSDRGLRNSPLHF.

The CDR3 sequence: CASSLRGTANQPQHF. CDR3 DNA: TGTGCCAGCAGCCTCAGGGGCACGGCTAATCAGCCCCAGCATTTT. The chain is built from TRBV9 and TRBJ1-5, with a weak D call TRBD1 (6 bases). V dropped 4 bases and J dropped 4 bases, with 15 bases sitting between them. The CDR3 contains 15 residues. CDR1 SGDLS and CDR2 YYNGEE come from the germline V gene. Drawing the rest from reference TRBV9 and TRBJ1-5, the complete variable domain is DSGVTQTPKHLITATGQRVTLRCSPRSGDLSVYWYQQSLDQGLQFLIQYYNGEERAKGNILERFSAQQFPDLHSELNLSSLELGDSALYFCASSLRGTANQPQHFGDGTRLSIL.

This chain joins TRBV5-5 and TRBJ1-5, with TRBD1 identical over 7 bases. CDR1 and CDR2 from the germline V gene are SGHKS and YYEKEE (reference sequence). CDR3 length equals 14 residues. J lost 6 bases, V lost 2 bases, and 5 bases had no gene match. The CDR3 DNA sequence: TGTGCCAGCAGCTTCGACAGGGTACGTCAGCCCCAGCATTTT. This translates into CASSFDRVRQPQHF.

V is TRBV20-1 and J is TRBJ2-7; D perhaps matches TRBD1 (6 bases). This CDR3 spans 11 amino acids. CDR1 and CDR2 (germline): DFQATT, SNEGSKA (reference sequence). V was trimmed by 1 base and J by 6 bases, leaving 7 bases between them. For the CDR3, the DNA is TGCAGTGCTAGAGCAGGGGTCGAGCAGTACTTC. It codes for CSARAGVEQYF.

The CDR3 DNA follows: TGTGCCTGGGCTACAGGGGGGACATACGACAATCAGCCCCAGCATTTT. It specifies CAWATGGTYDNQPQHF. The chain carries TRBV30 and TRBJ1-5; 8 bases are shared with TRBD1. This CDR3 region has 16 residues. V lost 5 bases, J lost 3 bases, and 12 bases stayed unmatched. The germline CDR1 and CDR2 sequences are GTSNPN and SVGIG (reference sequence).

The chain has TRBV7-8 and TRBJ2-7; possibly TRBD1 for D (5 bases). CDR1 is SGHVS and CDR2 is FQNEAQ in the germline V gene. The CDR3 runs 14 residues. The V and J ends lost 5 bases and 6 bases respectively, with 17 bases between them. This chain's CDR3 is CASSPTVQVSEQYF. The CDR3 bases are TGTGCCAGCAGCCCGACAGTACAAGTATCCGAGCAGTACTTC. Full variable domain (remainder filled in from reference TRBV7-8 and TRBJ2-7): GAGVSQSPRYKVAKRGQDVALRCDPISGHVSLFWYQQALGQGPEFLTYFQNEAQLDKSGLPSDRFFAERPEGSVSTLKIQRTQQEDSAVYLCASSPTVQVSEQYFGPGTRLTVT.

The chain links TRBV11-3 to TRBJ1-3; D is undetermined. The CDR3 sequence is 15 residues long. Per germline, CDR1 SGHNT and CDR2 YENEEA. The germline V and J ends were trimmed by 2 bases and 1 base, with 9 bases remaining between them. The CDR3 protein is CASSLNRLSGNTIYF. The CDR3 DNA sequence: TGTGCCAGCAGCTTAAATCGACTTTCTGGAAACACCATATATTTT.

The chain joins TRBV30 to TRBJ1-5, with D unclear. The CDR3 length is 16 residues. V was pared by 0 bases and J by 1 base, with 13 bases between. Germline V gene lookup returns CDR1 GTSNPN and CDR2 SVGIG (reference sequence). DNA for the CDR3: TGTGCCTGGAGTGTTCTCGGCGGGAAAAGCAATCAGCCCCAGCATTTT. Its protein is CAWSVLGGKSNQPQHF.

CDR3 DNA: TGTGCCAGCGGGAGGGACACAGATACGCAGTATTTT. Amino acids: CASGRDTDTQYF. The J gene is TRBJ2-3, the V gene TRBV9, with 7 bases that match TRBD2. This CDR3 comprises 12 residues. Trimming took 7 bases from V and 2 from J; bases not matched to a gene: 1. From germline, CDR1 is SGDLS and CDR2 YYNGEE.

This chain uses TRBV7-9 with TRBJ2-7; D is uncertain. The CDR3 is 12 amino acids. V was trimmed by 3 bases and J by 6 bases, leaving 9 bases between them. The V gene's germline CDR1 is SEHNR and CDR2 FQNEAQ (reference sequence). CDR3 in DNA: TGTGCCAGCAGCTTGTACCCGAGCGAGCAGTACTTC. Protein sequence: CASSLYPSEQYF.

This chain joins TRBV6-5 and TRBJ2-7; 7 nucleotides align to TRBD2. Germline V CDR1 and CDR2: MNHEY, SVGAGI. This CDR3 is 15 amino acids long. Trimming at V came to 2 bases and at J to 3 bases, leaving 7 bases not matched to a gene. The CDR3 DNA sequence: TGTGCCAGCAGTTACAAGGGACTACCTAGCTACGAGCAGTACTTC. The encoded protein is CASSYKGLPSYEQYF.

Only one count was recorded for this clone. This chain joins TRBV24-1 and TRBJ2-7; D perhaps matches TRBD2 (5 bases). Germline CDR1 and CDR2: KGHDR and SFDVKD. V was trimmed by 2 bases and J by 2 bases, leaving 9 bases between them. The CDR3 extends over 14 amino acids. Here the CDR3 reads CATSDSGETYEQYF. For the CDR3, the DNA is TGTGCCACCAGTGATTCCGGGGAGACCTACGAGCAGTACTTC.

This clone showed up just a few times. Other DNA sequences within the sample encode an identical CDR3. The chain links TRBV18 to TRBJ2-1, with 12 bases identical to TRBD2. The trim removed 0 bases at V and 7 bases at J, leaving 4 bases unmatched. Germline V gene data show CDR1 as KGHSH and CDR2 as LQKENI. There are 16 residues in the CDR3. CDR3 protein: CASSPPSSGGGNEQFF. In nucleotides, the CDR3 is TGTGCCAGCTCACCACCATCTAGCGGGGGGGGTAATGAGCAGTTCTTC.

This chain uses TRBV7-6 with TRBJ2-3; possible D gene TRBD2, 5 bases. Trimming stripped 8 bases from V and 0 bases from J, with 15 bases between. This CDR3 has 15 amino acids. Germline V gene lookup returns CDR1 SGHVS and CDR2 FNYEAQ. CDR3 DNA sequence: TGTGCCAGCGCAGGATGGACTGGGAGCACAGATACGCAGTATTTT. Protein sequence: CASAGWTGSTDTQYF.

This rearrangement joins TRBV28 to TRBJ1-6; 10 bases agree with TRBD1. V lost 5 bases to trimming and J lost 6 bases; unmatched junction nucleotides: 10. The CDR3 contains 17 residues. From germline, CDR1 is MDHEN and CDR2 SYDVKM. Here the CDR3 DNA reads TGTGCCAGCAGTACTCGACAGGGGGCGCATATTAATTCACCCCTCCACTTT. It is translated as CASSTRQGAHINSPLHF.

The chain is built from TRBV5-4 and TRBJ1-1, with 9 bases aligning to TRBD1. Germline V gene lookup returns CDR1 SGHNT and CDR2 YYREEE (reference sequence). This CDR3 comprises 17 residues. With V trimmed by 4 bases and J by 3 bases, 13 bases remained unmatched. In DNA form, the CDR3 reads TGTGCCAGCAGCCTCAAACTGACAGGGGGGATTTACACTGAAGCTTTCTTT. Residues: CASSLKLTGGIYTEAFF.

CDR3 DNA sequence: TGTGCCACCAGTGATTGGGACAGGGACGAGCAGTACTTC. Protein product: CATSDWDRDEQYF. The chain links TRBV24-1 to TRBJ2-7, with TRBD1 matching over 9 bases. CDR3 length equals 13 residues. Per germline, CDR1 KGHDR and CDR2 SFDVKD. The V gene end was trimmed by 2 bases and the J gene end by 5 bases; junction bases not matched to a gene: 0.

The rearrangement links TRBV27 to TRBJ2-1, with 11 bases matching TRBD1. V trimming: 4 bases; J trimming: 6 bases; junction bases outside the gene matches: 5. The CDR3 is made up of 15 amino acids. CDR1 and CDR2 (germline): MNHEY, SMNVEV (reference sequence). Here the CDR3 reads CASSSGTGGINEQFF. The CDR3 coding sequence is TGTGCCAGCAGTTCCGGGACAGGGGGTATCAATGAGCAGTTCTTC.

The rearrangement joins TRBV7-6 to TRBJ2-7; 9 nucleotides agree with TRBD2. CDR3 length equals 19 residues. After removal of 6 bases from V and 5 bases from J, the junction contained 23 bases not matched to a gene. CDR1 is SGHVS, CDR2 FNYEAQ, per germline. The CDR3 protein is CASSKGGLAGKTLVDEQYF. The CDR3 nucleotides are TGTGCCAGCAGTAAAGGGGGGCTAGCGGGAAAAACCCTTGTAGACGAGCAGTACTTC.

The chain employs TRBV29-1 and TRBJ2-7, with a tentative D call TRBD1 (6 bases). The CDR3 extends over 15 amino acids. Trimming shortened V by 0 bases and J by 4 bases, and 16 bases separated the two germline ends. Germline V gene sequence: CDR1 SQVTM, CDR2 ANQGSEA. The chain's CDR3 is CSVEDLSRGIYEQYF. CDR3 nucleotides: TGCAGCGTTGAAGATCTCTCCAGGGGAATTTACGAGCAGTACTTC.

This clone has a single count. V and J are TRBV7-2 and TRBJ2-7; TRBD2 matches at 10 bases. CDR1 and CDR2 from the germline V gene are SGHTA and FQGNSA. The CDR3 spans 15 residues. Unmatched junction bases numbered 6, after V lost 5 bases and J lost 2 bases. The CDR3 is CASSRSGRFAYEQYF. The CDR3 DNA follows: TGTGCCAGCAGCCGTAGCGGGAGGTTCGCCTACGAGCAGTACTTC.

The chain recombines TRBV4-1 with TRBJ1-5, with D unclear. The V end was cut by 3 bases, the J end by 9 bases, with 12 bases between. Germline CDR1 and CDR2: MGHRA and YSYEKL. The CDR3 consists of 13 residues. CDR3 residues: CASSQNTIRPQHF. CDR3 bases: TGCGCCAGCAGCCAGAACACGATTCGGCCCCAGCATTTT.